A selection of T cell receptor beta chains follows, all from one sample in a study of T cell responses to AZD1222 COVID-19 vaccine. Sequencing used immunoSEQ multiplex PCR; TCRdb keeps in-frame clones, though not all of them. This table holds about 130,000 clones, 75% to 90% found once. The sample in question was peripheral blood, obtained on day 0 of AZD1222 vaccination. All receptors come from an adult in good health. The CDR3 runs from the conserved cysteine through the conserved F or W. The order of the fields is D gene, V gene, J gene, CDR3 length, clone size, CDR3 DNA, CDR3 protein. A D gene is named only where the DNA matches it firmly. Clone size is stated in some rows and not others, as once, few, many or a class when expanded.

D: TRBD2; V: TRBV2; J: TRBJ2-5; length: 15; size: once; DNA: TGTGCCAGCAGTGAACTAGCGGGAGATCAAGAGACCCAGTACTTC; CDR3: CASSELAGDQETQYF
D: TRBD2; V: TRBV5-4; J: TRBJ2-2; length: 18; size: NA; DNA: TGTGCCAGCAGCTCCCAAACCCTAGCGGGAGGGTACACCGGGGAGCTGTTTTTT; CDR3: CASSSQTLAGGYTGELFF
D: TRBD1; V: TRBV28; J: TRBJ1-1; length: 15; size: once; DNA: TGTGCCAGCAGCCGACAGGGGGCAGGGAACACTGAAGCTTTCTTT; CDR3: CASSRQGAGNTEAFF
D: NA; V: TRBV27; J: TRBJ2-2; length: 14; size: NA; DNA: TGTGCCAGCAGTTTATCAGAGTCGGGCGGGGAGCTGTTTTTT; CDR3: CASSLSESGGELFF
D: TRBD2; V: TRBV4-2; J: TRBJ2-7; length: 15; size: NA; DNA: TGTGCCAGCAGCCAAGATCAAGCGGGGGCCGCTTTCCAGTACTTC; CDR3: CASSQDQAGAAFQYF
D: NA; V: TRBV7-2; J: TRBJ1-1; length: 16; size: NA; DNA: TGTGCCAGCAGCCGGCAAATATCCAGGGTCGGTACTGAAGCTTTCTTT; CDR3: CASSRQISRVGTEAFF
D: NA; V: TRBV12-3/TRBV12-4; J: TRBJ1-2; length: 13; size: few; DNA: TGTGCCAGCAGCAGCGGGGATAACTATGGCTACACCTTC; CDR3: CASSSGDNYGYTF
D: NA; V: TRBV11-2; J: TRBJ1-2; length: 12; size: NA; DNA: TGTGCCAGCAGCTCAGAGGGCGATGGCTACACCTTC; CDR3: CASSSEGDGYTF
D: NA; V: TRBV6-5; J: TRBJ1-2; length: 14; size: NA; DNA: TGTGCCAGCACCCGCGTGGGGGCTTACTATGGCTACACCTTC; CDR3: CASTRVGAYYGYTF
D: NA; V: TRBV28; J: TRBJ1-5; length: 16; size: once; DNA: TGTGCCAGCAGTTTATCAGGGCTCAATAGCAATCAGCCCCAGCATTTT; CDR3: CASSLSGLNSNQPQHF
D: NA; V: TRBV13; J: TRBJ2-3; length: 16; size: NA; DNA: TGTGCCAGCAGCTTAGGGTTCGGGACTCCAACAGATACGCAGTATTTT; CDR3: CASSLGFGTPTDTQYF